This TCR beta chain was found in a study of blood T cell repertoires in COVID-19 (dated by TCRdb to about 2020). For context, the study as a whole: Collaborator samples came from the United States, Italy and Spain and covered acute and convalescent phases of COVID-19. The material from the prospective study consisted of cDNA or gDNA derived from T cells, B-cell-depleted T cells, or PBMCs. Subjects who had been exposed to COVID-19, were actively infected with it, or had recovered from it provided the deeply sampled blood TCRbeta repertoires that made up the dataset. The repertoires were released in a freely available public database intended as a resource for research on the immune response to SARS-CoV-2. The samples were drawn from the first 160 participants of the ongoing ImmuneRACE study and from about 1,200 subjects provided by 6 global collaborators. Sample metadata almost always included a de-identified subject ID, COVID-19 status, age in years and sex. Where available, HLA class I and class II types were taken from metadata supplied by the sample provider and were not determined by assay-based typing.

Broad study findings and their caveats: The amount of clinical and demographic metadata varied by source and participant and was provided uncurated.

In the prospective study, participants were roughly 18 to 95 years old, resided in around 25 geographic areas of the United States, and were enrolled through a virtual design. Cohort assignment in the prospective study relied on participant-reported clinical history from a screening survey and a study questionnaire. Recovered participants in ImmuneRACE Cohort 3 were defined by two consecutive negative NP/OP PCR tests, clearance by a healthcare professional, or resolution of symptoms. Each participant in the prospective study had whole blood, serum and a nasopharyngeal or oropharyngeal swab collected by mobile phlebotomists. Prospective study participants could optionally give additional blood draws and questionnaires over an approximately two-month period. Before DNA extraction, prospective study blood samples were shipped either frozen or at room temperature. The immunoSEQ Assay, a bias-controlled multiplex PCR, was used to amplify TCRbeta CDR3 regions from genomic DNA. In the paper's pipeline: Nucleated cell counts per sample were estimated from amplification of reference gene primers within the assay. To quantify the absolute abundance of each unique TCRbeta CDR3 rearrangement, sequence reads were collapsed and filtered. For each sample, productive Simpson clonality was calculated as the square root of Simpson's diversity index over productive rearrangements. As stored in TCRdb, this immuneACCESS dataset retains in-frame rearrangements with V and J assigned. A fraction of the clones does not appear; measured against another copy, unresolved V genes explain less than half of the discrepancy, and the remainder lacks a known reason. V and J calls plus clone size are reproduced from that table; the DNA served to infer D and trimming. The sample contains some 250,000 clones, about 89% of them found a single time. The leading ten clones occupy under 10% of the sample.

Concerning this clone: It lacks a known antigen. Relative to the germline gene, one junction end is altered; a read error may explain this.

For CDR1 and CDR2, the germline V gene (reference sequence) lists PRHDT and FYEKMQ. The CDR3 holds 18 amino acids from the cysteine to the phenylalanine. Of all the DNA, just the CDR3 is kept, 54 bases in frame from base 1. The TCR comes from a man aged 35-49 years who had recovered from COVID-19. This sequence uses TRBV13 and TRBJ2-2; the D region possibly corresponds to TRBD1 (5 bases align). Sequencing was performed on PBMCs or T cells enriched from blood (not recorded which). The bases read TGTGCCAGCAGCCTAGGGGCTTTAGAAGGGGCGCGGACCGGGGAGCTGTTTTTT. This sequence encodes CASSLGALEGARTGELFF.